One and the same sample provided the 29 T cell receptor beta chains below, sequenced in a study of T cell repertoires in cytomegalovirus infection. TCRdb reprocessed the reads via MiXCR and lists one record per CDR3 protein. The table has hundreds of thousands of distinct CDR3 sequences, roughly 33% seen once. Antigens for these TCRs are unknown. This material consisted of cultured CD8+ T cells from PBMCs, taken from culture after CMV antigen stimulation. All receptors come from a human donor in good health (CMV status not recorded). Some clones in this sample may be carry-over from other donors' samples.

This clonotype has just a few counts. This sequence joins TRBV19 and TRBJ2-7, with TRBD1 as a possible D gene (6 bases). Germline loops: CDR1 LNHDA, CDR2 SQIVND (reference sequence). Trimming stripped 3 bases from V and 3 bases from J, with 18 bases between. The CDR3 sequence is 16 residues long. CDR3 protein: CASSILFYRADYEQYV. The DNA for the CDR3 is TGTGCCAGTAGTATCTTATTCTACAGGGCCGACTACGAGCAGTACGTC.

The rearrangement joins TRBV4-1 to TRBJ1-4; D unclear. V lost 0 bases to trimming and J lost 8 bases, with 7 bases between them. The germline V gene encodes CDR1 MGHRA and CDR2 YSYEKL. CDR3 size: 13 residues. Here the CDR3 DNA reads TGCGCCAGCAGCCAAGAGGGGATCGAAAAACTGTTTTTT. It yields the protein CASSQEGIEKLFF.

The chain joins TRBV11-1 to TRBJ2-3; the match to TRBD1 covers 9 bases. This CDR3 is 16 amino acids long. The V and J ends lost 0 bases and 2 bases, in that order; junction bases with no gene match: 3. Germline V gene sequence: CDR1 SGHAT, CDR2 FQDESV (reference sequence). This CDR3 is CASSLAGTGPTDTQYF. CDR3 nucleotides: TGTGCCAGCAGCTTAGCCGGGACAGGGCCCACAGATACGCAGTATTTT.

This clonotype was counted a single time. V and J are TRBV27 and TRBJ1-2; D is undetermined. Germline V gene data show CDR1 as MNHEY and CDR2 as SMNVEV (reference sequence). Trimming removed 5 bases at V and 4 bases at J, with 11 bases between. This CDR3 is built from 13 residues. DNA of the CDR3: TGTGCCAGCAGTGAACAGCCGATCTATGGCTACACCTTC. Its protein is CASSEQPIYGYTF.

This clonotype was seen a few times. This rearrangement joins TRBV7-9 to TRBJ1-5; possible D gene TRBD1, 5 bases. In germline, CDR1 is SEHNR, CDR2 FQNEAQ (reference sequence). V dropped 4 bases and J dropped 12 bases, with 13 bases sitting between them. The length of the CDR3 is 12 residues. CDR3 in DNA: TGTGCCAGCAGCTCGGGGGGTGAGGTCCAGCATTTT. This codes for CASSSGGEVQHF.

This clonotype was seen at least ten times. The chain employs TRBV7-2 and TRBJ2-7; 9 positions agree with TRBD1. Germline assignment: CDR1 SGHTA and CDR2 FQGNSA. The CDR3 covers 15 residues. V trimming: 2 bases; J trimming: 4 bases; junction bases outside the gene matches: 6. CDR3 nucleotide sequence: TGTGCCAGCAGCTTAACCGGGACAGGGAGGTACGAGCAGTACGTC. This codes for CASSLTGTGRYEQYV.

At least ten counts were recorded for this clonotype. V and J are TRBV7-8 and TRBJ1-1; D is undetermined. The CDR3 is 14 residues long. The germline V gene encodes CDR1 SGHVS and CDR2 FQNEAQ. V lost 7 bases and J lost 4, with 16 bases in between. The CDR3 DNA sequence: TGTGCCAGCAAAGGCAGAGGGCTTGGCACTGAAGCTTTCTTT. Its translation: CASKGRGLGTEAFF.

CDR3 nucleotide sequence: TGCGCCAGCAGTTCCCCCAGGGGTAGCGGGGCTCTGATCGGGGAGACCCAGTACTTC. It codes for CASSSPRGSGALIGETQYF. This rearrangement joins TRBV4-1 to TRBJ2-5, with 8 bases identical to TRBD2. Germline V gene data show CDR1 as MGHRA and CDR2 as YSYEKL. The V gene end was trimmed by 6 bases and the J gene end by 5 bases; junction bases not matched to a gene: 23. The CDR3 runs to 19 residues.

V gene TRBV12-3 or TRBV12-4 combines with J gene TRBJ2-5; TRBD1 matches 7 bases. V lost 5 bases to trimming and J lost 5 bases; unmatched junction nucleotides: 5. This CDR3 comprises 13 residues. The CDR3 here is CASSGADRETQYF. Written as DNA, the CDR3 is TGTGCCAGCAGTGGGGCGGACAGGGAGACCCAGTACTTC.

This chain uses TRBV4-1 with TRBJ1-1; 8 nucleotides match TRBD1. J gave up 4 bases and V 1 base, and 11 bases lay outside the gene matches. This CDR3 contains 17 residues. Germline CDR1 is MGHRA and CDR2 is YSYEKL. Here the CDR3 reads CASSQGLVSRGLTEAFF. For the CDR3, the DNA is TGCGCCAGCAGCCAAGGCCTGGTGTCCAGGGGGCTCACTGAAGCTTTCTTT.

The CDR3 nucleotides are TGCAGCGTCTCACAACTACTAAGCTCCTACGAGCAGTACTTC. Amino acid sequence: CSVSQLLSSYEQYF. The V gene is TRBV29-1, the J gene TRBJ2-7; the D is unclear. The CDR3 totals 14 residues. Germline CDR1 is SQVTM and CDR2 is ANQGSEA. Trimming took 6 bases from V and 0 from J, leaving 15 bases between them.

This clonotype has only a few counts. The rearrangement joins TRBV7-6 to TRBJ2-1; D is unclear. The CDR3 is made up of 13 amino acids. CDR1 is SGHVS and CDR2 is FNYEAQ in the germline V gene. Trimming cost V 4 bases and J 7 bases, with 11 bases left between them. DNA for the CDR3: TGTGCCAGCAGCTCCCAGATTGATAATGAGCAGTTCTTC. Its protein is CASSSQIDNEQFF.

This chain links TRBV20-1 with TRBJ2-1, with D possibly being TRBD1 or TRBD2 (5 bases each). Germline CDR1 DFQATT, CDR2 SNEGSKA (reference sequence). The CDR3 consists of 13 residues. V lost 7 bases, J lost 2 bases, and 12 bases lay in between. The CDR3 here is CSVEGLAYNEQFF. CDR3 bases: TGCAGTGTTGAGGGGCTGGCCTACAATGAGCAGTTCTTC.

J is TRBJ1-1 and V is TRBV20-1; the D gene is possibly TRBD1 (6 bases). The germline CDR1 and CDR2 sequences are DFQATT and SNEGSKA (reference sequence). This CDR3 region has 13 residues. Trimming removed 8 bases from V and 5 bases from J, with 18 bases in between. The CDR3 is CSSTWGAPTEAFF. The CDR3 nucleotides read TGCAGTTCGACTTGGGGGGCTCCTACTGAAGCTTTCTTT.

The chain's CDR3 is CASSTQYEQYF. CDR3 nucleotides: TGTGCCAGCAGCACCCAGTACGAGCAGTACTTC. The genes are TRBV7-4 and TRBJ2-7, with D unresolved. The CDR3 consists of 11 residues. Trimming took off 5 bases at V and 4 bases at J, with 6 bases between the two ends. Germline CDR1 and CDR2: SGHVT and SQSDAQ.

This chain joins TRBV12-3 or TRBV12-4 and TRBJ1-2; TRBD1 is a possible D gene (5 bases). The CDR3 contains 13 residues. V was cut by 8 bases and J by 3 bases, with 13 bases left in between. CDR3 in DNA: TGTGCCAGCGCAGGTAGAGGGGACTATGGCTACACCTTC. Translating it yields CASAGRGDYGYTF.

This clonotype was counted between two and nine times. This chain links TRBV19 with TRBJ2-1; tentatively, D is TRBD1 or TRBD2 (5 bases each). The germline V gene encodes CDR1 LNHDA and CDR2 SQIVND (reference sequence). V was trimmed by 11 bases and J by 0 bases, leaving 17 bases between them. The length of the CDR3 is 15 residues. CDR3 region: CACRPGPSSYNEQFF. CDR3 bases: TGTGCCTGCAGACCGGGGCCTTCCTCCTACAATGAGCAGTTCTTC.

The chain recombines TRBV7-2 with TRBJ2-5, with D possibly being TRBD1 (6 bases). CDR1 SGHTA and CDR2 FQGNSA come from the germline V gene. V lost 4 bases and J 7 bases, leaving 16 bases between the germline ends. This CDR3 spans 14 amino acids. The CDR3 sequence is CASSSPKGVGTQYF. The CDR3 DNA sequence: TGTGCCAGCAGCTCTCCAAAGGGGGTAGGGACCCAGTACTTC.

This chain joins TRBV7-9 and TRBJ2-1; no clear D gene. Germline lookup yields CDR1 SEHNR and CDR2 FQNEAQ (reference sequence). CDR3 length equals 15 residues. With 1 base removed from V and 12 bases from J, the gap between germline ends came to 19 bases. The CDR3 nucleotides read TGTGCCAGCAGCTTAGTGATAGACACCCTGTCAGTGCAGTTCTTC. Translating it yields CASSLVIDTLSVQFF.

This clonotype turned up a few times. CDR3 in amino acids: CASSFSTGSNYGYTF. The CDR3 DNA follows: TGTGCCAGTAGTTTCTCGACGGGTTCTAACTATGGCTACACCTTC. The V gene is TRBV19, the J gene TRBJ1-2; D is unclear. Germline loops: CDR1 LNHDA, CDR2 SQIVND (reference sequence). This CDR3 comprises 15 residues. Trimming left V 5 bases short and J 0 bases short, with 13 bases between.

J is TRBJ1-5 and V is TRBV20-1; 7 positions match TRBD1. The J segment lost 0 bases and the V segment lost 6 bases, leaving 8 bases of the junction unmatched. CDR3 size: 15 residues. In germline, CDR1 is DFQATT, CDR2 SNEGSKA (reference sequence). Written as DNA, the CDR3 is TGCAGTGCAAACCGGGACAGATATAGCAATCAGCCCCAGCATTTT. Translating it yields CSANRDRYSNQPQHF.

This clonotype has only one observation. The chain uses TRBV27 and TRBJ2-3; possibly TRBD2 for D (5 bases). V was trimmed by 5 bases and J by 10 bases, leaving 13 bases between them. Per the germline V gene, CDR1 is MNHEY and CDR2 is SMNVEV (reference sequence). The CDR3 is 12 amino acids. CDR3 in amino acids: CASSRPERAQYF. The CDR3 nucleotides read TGTGCCAGCAGTCGACCCGAGAGGGCGCAGTATTTT.

J is TRBJ1-1 and V is TRBV19; D unclear. The V gene's germline CDR1 is LNHDA and CDR2 SQIVND (reference sequence). This CDR3 contains 16 residues. V was clipped by 6 bases and J by 2 bases, with 19 bases between them. This CDR3 is CASSDLPGRLNTEAFF. The CDR3 coding sequence is TGTGCCAGTAGCGACCTACCGGGTCGCTTAAACACTGAAGCTTTCTTT.

A word on this clonotype: A clone one base away is much larger, so this may be a read error. This chain joins TRBV7-2 and TRBJ2-1; no firm D call. This CDR3 is 13 amino acids long. Germline assignment: CDR1 SGHTA and CDR2 FQGNSA. The CDR3 DNA sequence: TGTGCCAGCAGCTTAGCCCTAACGGGTGAGCAGGTCTTC. It specifies CASSLALTGEQVF.

This chain joins TRBV11-3 and TRBJ2-1, with 8 bases fitting TRBD2. The CDR3 is 15 residues long. Per the germline V gene, CDR1 is SGHNT and CDR2 is YENEEA. Trimming removed 2 bases from V and 4 bases from J; junction bases left unmatched: 4. The DNA for the CDR3 is TGTGCCAGCAGCTTAAAGCGGGGGCTTTACAATGAGCAGTTCTTC. Protein sequence: CASSLKRGLYNEQFF.

There are many counts of this clonotype. The chain employs TRBV19 and TRBJ2-3; no clear D. This CDR3 region has 11 residues. V was cut by 3 bases and J by 6 bases, with 4 bases left in between. Looked up from germline, CDR1 is LNHDA and CDR2 is SQIVND (reference sequence). The CDR3 sequence: CASSMVDTQYF. The CDR3 nucleotides read TGTGCCAGTAGTATGGTCGATACGCAGTATTTT.

This clonotype was found a few times. V and J are TRBV2 and TRBJ1-2; 11 nucleotides agree with TRBD1. V was pared by 9 bases and J by 5 bases, with 11 bases of the junction left unmatched. Germline CDR1 reads SNHLY; CDR2 reads FYNNEI. CDR3 size: 15 residues. The CDR3 reads CASRTWTGGLYGYTF. The CDR3 DNA reads as TGTGCCAGTAGAACCTGGACAGGGGGCCTATATGGCTACACCTTC.

The gene calls are TRBV11-3 and TRBJ1-3; D may be TRBD1 (5 bases). Germline V gene lookup returns CDR1 SGHNT and CDR2 YENEEA. The CDR3 contains 15 residues. V was pared by 6 bases and J by 0 bases, with 12 bases between. CDR3 sequence reads: CASSSGINSGNTIYF. CDR3 nucleotide sequence: TGTGCCAGCAGTTCAGGGATCAACTCTGGAAACACCATATATTTT.

This clonotype was seen only a few times. The chain links TRBV5-1 to TRBJ2-3; 7 bases are a match to TRBD2. V lost 4 bases to trimming and J lost 0 bases; unmatched junction nucleotides: 8. Per the germline V gene, CDR1 is SGHRS and CDR2 is YFSETQ. CDR3 length: 16 amino acids. The CDR3, as DNA: TGCGCCAGCAGCCCGTGGGGGGGGGAAAGCACAGATACGCAGTATTTT. Amino acids: CASSPWGGESTDTQYF.